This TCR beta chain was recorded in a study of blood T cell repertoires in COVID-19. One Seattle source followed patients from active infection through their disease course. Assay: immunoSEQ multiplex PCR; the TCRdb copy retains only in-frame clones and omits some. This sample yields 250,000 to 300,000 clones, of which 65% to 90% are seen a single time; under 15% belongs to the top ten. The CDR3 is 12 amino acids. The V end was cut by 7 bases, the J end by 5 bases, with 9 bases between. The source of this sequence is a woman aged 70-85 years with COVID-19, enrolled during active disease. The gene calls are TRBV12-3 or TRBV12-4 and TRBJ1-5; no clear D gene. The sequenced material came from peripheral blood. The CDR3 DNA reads TGTGCCAGCAAACCTAACGATCAGCCCCAGCATTTT. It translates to CASKPNDQPQHF.